One sample yielded the 26 T cell receptor beta chains listed below, sequenced in a study of blood T cell repertoires in COVID-19. Clones were sequenced by immunoSEQ multiplex PCR, and TCRdb holds only the in-frame ones, with some missing. The data hold around 110,000 clones, with approximately 82% observed a single time. Sequenced: peripheral blood. All receptors come from a man between 65 and 85 years old with active or convalescent COVID-19.

The V gene is TRBV4-3, the J gene TRBJ1-1; 9 nucleotides line up with TRBD1. The CDR3 has 14 residues. In germline, CDR1 is LGHNA, CDR2 YSLEER. V was clipped by 1 base and J by 4 bases; unmatched bases: 1. CDR3 bases: TGCGCCAGCAGCCAAGGGACAGGGGTCACTGAAGCTTTCTTT. Encoded protein: CASSQGTGVTEAFF.

The chain uses TRBV18 and TRBJ2-3; D might be TRBD1 (5 bases). The CDR3 spans 16 residues. Germline CDR1 and CDR2: KGHSH and LQKENI. Trimming pared 4 bases from V and 4 bases from J, leaving 18 bases between. The CDR3 sequence is CASSLRGAGSSDTQYF. CDR3 DNA: TGTGCCAGCTCACTCCGTGGGGCAGGATCTTCAGATACGCAGTATTTT.

The gene calls are TRBV9 and TRBJ2-6, with TRBD2 identical over 14 bases. Unmatched junction bases numbered 2, after V lost 1 base and J lost 2 bases. The length of the CDR3 is 18 residues. Germline V gives CDR1 SGDLS, CDR2 YYNGEE. DNA of the CDR3: TGTGCCAGCAGCGTAAAGACTAGCGGGAGGGCTGGGGCCAACGTCCTGACTTTC. It specifies CASSVKTSGRAGANVLTF.

The V and J genes are TRBV5-1 and TRBJ2-1; 15 nucleotides agree with TRBD2. Germline CDR1 and CDR2: SGHRS and YFSETQ. The V and J ends lost 0 bases and 0 bases, in that order; junction bases with no gene match: 7. The CDR3 runs to 20 residues. Here the CDR3 reads CASSLAGTSGRLSSYNEQFF. Here the CDR3 DNA reads TGCGCCAGCAGCTTGGCCGGGACTAGCGGGAGGTTAAGCTCCTACAATGAGCAGTTCTTC.

This clone has only a few counts. V usage is TRBV30 and J usage is TRBJ2-5, with TRBD2 as a possible D gene (6 bases). The CDR3 is 13 residues long. The V gene's germline CDR1 is GTSNPN and CDR2 SVGIG (reference sequence). The ends were cut back, 3 bases at V and 3 bases at J, with 11 bases in the middle. The CDR3 loop reads CAWRRGGEETQYF. The CDR3, as DNA: TGTGCCTGGAGGAGGGGCGGGGAAGAGACCCAGTACTTC. Full variable domain (remainder filled in from reference TRBV30 and TRBJ2-5): SQTIHQWPATLVQPVGSPLSLECTVEGTSNPNLYWYRQAAGRGLQLLFYSVGIGQISSEVPQNLSASRPQDRQFILSSKKLLLSDSGFYLCAWRRGGEETQYFGPGTRLLVL.

The chain links TRBV9 to TRBJ1-3; D unresolved. CDR1 and CDR2 (germline): SGDLS, YYNGEE. The V end lost 4 bases, the J end lost 0 bases, and 11 bases lay between the germline ends. The CDR3 loop spans 15 amino acids. CDR3 protein: CASSTNSFSGNTIYF. The DNA of the CDR3 is TGTGCCAGCAGCACAAACAGCTTCTCTGGAAACACCATATATTTT.

The table lists this clone with a few counts. The genes are TRBV11-2 and TRBJ1-5; D possibly corresponds to TRBD1 (5 bases). The V gene lost 1 base and the J gene lost 3 bases, with 10 bases spanning the gap. The germline V gene has CDR1 SGHAT and CDR2 FQNNGV. CDR3 length: 15 amino acids. Here the CDR3 reads CASSLGQGNNQPQHF. DNA of the CDR3: TGTGCCAGCAGCTTAGGTCAGGGAAACAATCAGCCCCAGCATTTT.

The chain has TRBV7-2 and TRBJ1-4, with no clear D. Per the germline V gene, CDR1 is SGHTA and CDR2 is FQGNSA. This CDR3 has 14 amino acids. V gave up 5 bases and J gave up 0 bases, with 7 bases separating them. As DNA, the CDR3 is TGTGCCAGCAGCCCTAGCTCAACTAATGAAAAACTGTTTTTT. Amino acids: CASSPSSTNEKLFF.

The chain employs TRBV7-2 and TRBJ2-4; D not resolved. CDR3 length equals 15 residues. Deletions cut 1 base from V and 0 bases from J, with 7 bases between. CDR1 and CDR2 (germline): SGHTA, FQGNSA. As DNA, the CDR3 is TGTGCCAGCAGCTTAGGGCGGCTAGCCAAAAACATTCAGTACTTC. It yields the protein CASSLGRLAKNIQYF.

V is TRBV19 and J is TRBJ1-4; no definite D call. CDR3 size: 15 residues. CDR1 and CDR2 from the germline V gene are LNHDA and SQIVND (reference sequence). Trimming pared 5 bases from V and 0 bases from J, leaving 10 bases between. The CDR3: CASSVGFSTNEKLFF. The CDR3 nucleotides read TGTGCCAGTAGTGTGGGCTTCTCAACTAATGAAAAACTGTTTTTT.

This rearrangement joins TRBV24-1 to TRBJ2-2; TRBD1 matches at 8 bases. In germline, CDR1 is KGHDR, CDR2 SFDVKD. The CDR3 covers 16 residues. Trimming at V came to 3 bases and at J to 0 bases, leaving 2 bases not matched to a gene. The CDR3 spells CATSDRTGSNTGELFF. The CDR3 nucleotides are TGTGCCACCAGTGATCGGACAGGGTCGAACACCGGGGAGCTGTTTTTT.

This clone showed up just once. The chain employs TRBV2 and TRBJ2-5, with 10 nucleotides matching TRBD2. Trimming took 5 bases from V and 4 from J; bases not matched to a gene: 4. This CDR3 has 14 amino acids. CDR1 and CDR2 from the germline V gene are SNHLY and FYNNEI. CDR3 region: CASSPPSGRETQYF. In DNA, the CDR3 is TGTGCCAGCAGTCCCCCTAGCGGGAGAGAGACCCAGTACTTC.

This clone was recorded once. The V gene is TRBV27, the J gene TRBJ2-7, with TRBD1 as a possible D gene (7 bases). CDR3 length equals 15 residues. CDR1 is MNHEY, CDR2 SMNVEV, per germline (reference sequence). The germline V and J ends were trimmed by 5 bases and 4 bases, with 18 bases remaining between them. In nucleotides, the CDR3 is TGTGCCAGCAGTCCGGACAGGACTATCGGGTACGAGCAGTACTTC. It yields the protein CASSPDRTIGYEQYF.

The J gene is TRBJ2-1, the V gene TRBV18; D not resolved. CDR3 length: 13 residues. Germline loops: CDR1 KGHSH, CDR2 LQKENI. V gave up 3 bases and J gave up 2 bases, with 5 bases separating them. This CDR3 is CASSPAAYNEQFF. The DNA for the CDR3 is TGTGCCAGCTCACCCGCGGCCTACAATGAGCAGTTCTTC.

This clone was recorded a few times. The rearrangement joins TRBV9 to TRBJ2-7, with D possibly being TRBD1 (5 bases). Trimming shortened V by 0 bases and J by 5 bases, and 9 bases separated the two germline ends. Per the germline V gene, CDR1 is SGDLS and CDR2 is YYNGEE. The CDR3 is made up of 13 amino acids. The CDR3 DNA reads as TGTGCCAGCAGCGTAGGCCCAGGGAACGAGCAGTACTTC. Protein: CASSVGPGNEQYF.

The rearrangement links TRBV6-5 to TRBJ2-3, with D hard to call. Trimming pared 6 bases from V and 4 bases from J, leaving 8 bases between. The CDR3 sequence is 12 residues long. Per germline, CDR1 MNHEY and CDR2 SVGAGI. DNA for the CDR3: TGTGCCAGCAGCTATACCGCAGATACGCAGTATTTT. Its translation is CASSYTADTQYF.

The J gene is TRBJ2-5, the V gene TRBV6-1; D perhaps matches TRBD1 (6 bases). V was shortened by 4 bases and J by 5 bases, with 20 bases between the two germline ends. The CDR3 covers 16 residues. Germline CDR1 is MNHNS and CDR2 is SASEGT. CDR3 DNA sequence: TGTGCCAGCAGTGCAAAACAGGGACAACCGTGGGAGACCCAGTACTTC. This gives the protein CASSAKQGQPWETQYF.

The chain joins TRBV9 to TRBJ2-2; the D gene is possibly TRBD1 (6 bases). The germline V and J ends were trimmed by 3 bases and 6 bases, with 15 bases remaining between them. Per germline, CDR1 SGDLS and CDR2 YYNGEE. CDR3 size: 15 residues. The CDR3 is CASSGVGSGAGELFF. Here the CDR3 DNA reads TGTGCCAGCAGCGGAGTAGGGTCAGGGGCCGGGGAGCTGTTTTTT. Full variable domain (outside the CDR3, taken from reference TRBV9 and TRBJ2-2): DSGVTQTPKHLITATGQRVTLRCSPRSGDLSVYWYQQSLDQGLQFLIQYYNGEERAKGNILERFSAQQFPDLHSELNLSSLELGDSALYFCASSGVGSGAGELFFGEGSRLTVL.

The J gene is TRBJ1-4, the V gene TRBV4-3, with D maybe TRBD1 (6 bases). This CDR3 has 16 amino acids. Germline CDR1 is LGHNA and CDR2 is YSLEER. The V and J ends lost 0 bases and 8 bases respectively, with 16 bases between them. For the CDR3, the DNA is TGCGCCAGCAGCCAAGACCCCCAGGGAGGGACAGAAAAACTGTTTTTT. This sequence encodes CASSQDPQGGTEKLFF.

This clone was detected once. The chain joins TRBV6-5 to TRBJ1-1; 11 nucleotides align to TRBD1. The CDR3 is made up of 16 amino acids. Germline V gene lookup returns CDR1 MNHEY and CDR2 SVGAGI. V dropped 2 bases and J dropped 5; count of bases not matched to a gene: 7. The DNA of the CDR3 is TGTGCCAGCAGTTACGTTGGACAGGGGGCGAGGACTGAAGCTTTCTTT. Translating it yields CASSYVGQGARTEAFF.

J is TRBJ1-1 and V is TRBV10-3; D uncertain. Germline CDR1 is ENHRY and CDR2 is SYGVKD. Trimming left V 4 bases short and J 3 bases short, with 12 bases between. This CDR3 is 14 amino acids long. The CDR3 DNA follows: TGTGCCATCAGTGGCGCGGGTGCGGACACTGAAGCTTTCTTT. Protein: CAISGAGADTEAFF.

The chain is built from TRBV6-5 and TRBJ2-7; D is possibly TRBD2 (7 bases). Germline assignment: CDR1 MNHEY and CDR2 SVGAGI. The CDR3 totals 12 residues. Deletions cut 7 bases from V and 2 bases from J, with 9 bases between. The CDR3 is CASKGGTYEQYF. CDR3 coding DNA: TGTGCCAGCAAGGGGGGGACCTACGAGCAGTACTTC.

This chain connects TRBV9 to TRBJ1-1; D not resolved. From germline, CDR1 is SGDLS and CDR2 YYNGEE. The CDR3 has 13 amino acids. Trimming shortened V by 4 bases and J by 0 bases, and 7 bases separated the two germline ends. The CDR3 here is CASSRLMNTEAFF. CDR3 coding DNA: TGTGCCAGCAGCAGACTGATGAACACTGAAGCTTTCTTT.

The chain uses TRBV6-5 and TRBJ1-2; 9 positions match TRBD1. Germline V gives CDR1 MNHEY, CDR2 SVGAGI. V was pared by 6 bases and J by 8 bases, with 7 bases of the junction left unmatched. This CDR3 region has 13 residues. CDR3 DNA sequence: TGTGCCAGCAGAAGGACAGGGGCGTTCGGCTACACCTTC. As protein: CASRRTGAFGYTF.

The chain carries TRBV6-2 or TRBV6-3 and TRBJ1-2; 7 bases fit TRBD1. V was pared by 6 bases and J by 8 bases, with 9 bases of the junction left unmatched. This CDR3 has 13 amino acids. In germline, CDR1 is MNHEY, CDR2 SVGEGT. The CDR3 reads CASSNRQGSGYTF. DNA for the CDR3: TGTGCCAGCAGCAACAGACAGGGTAGCGGCTACACCTTC.

The chain links TRBV19 to TRBJ1-2; TRBD1 is a possible D gene (6 bases). The CDR3 has 17 residues. Germline CDR1 LNHDA, CDR2 SQIVND (reference sequence). Trimming removed 3 bases at V and 2 bases at J, with 19 bases between. CDR3 region: CASSIPGGGQQNYGYTF. As DNA, the CDR3 is TGTGCCAGTAGTATCCCGGGGGGCGGACAGCAAAACTATGGCTACACCTTC.